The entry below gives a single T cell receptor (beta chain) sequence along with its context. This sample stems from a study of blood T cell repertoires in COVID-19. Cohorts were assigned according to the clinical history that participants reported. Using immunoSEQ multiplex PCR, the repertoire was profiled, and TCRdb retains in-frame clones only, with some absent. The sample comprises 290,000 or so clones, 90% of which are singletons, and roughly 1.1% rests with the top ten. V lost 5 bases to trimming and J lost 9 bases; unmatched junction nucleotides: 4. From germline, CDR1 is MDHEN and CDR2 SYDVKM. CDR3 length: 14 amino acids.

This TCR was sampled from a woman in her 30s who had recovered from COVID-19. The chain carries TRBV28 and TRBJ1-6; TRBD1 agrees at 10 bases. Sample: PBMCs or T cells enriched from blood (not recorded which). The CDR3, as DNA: TGTGCCAGCAGTCGCCGACAGGGGGCTTCACCCCTCCACTTT. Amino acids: CASSRRQGASPLHF.